These 20 T cell receptor beta chains share one sample of origin, sequenced in a study of cytomegalovirus exposure and HLA in healthy donors. PCR used 60 Vbeta primers and 13 Jbeta primers. The table came from immunoSEQ multiplex PCR; TCRdb's copy has only in-frame clones and leaves some out. The sample has about 120,000 clones, approximately 76% seen once; the top ten hold roughly 15%. The material sequenced was PBMCs. The receptors shown here come from a man in his forties or fifties in good health and CMV-seropositive.

The V and J genes are TRBV18 and TRBJ1-1; a possible D gene is TRBD1 (5 bases). This CDR3 region has 13 residues. Germline V CDR1 and CDR2: KGHSH, LQKENI. With 4 bases removed from V and 7 bases from J, the gap between germline ends came to 13 bases. The CDR3 DNA reads as TGTGCCAGCTCACAGGGGCCCGATGGTGAAGCTTTCTTT. Its protein product is CASSQGPDGEAFF.

This chain joins TRBV28 and TRBJ1-5; maybe TRBD1 (5 bases). The V gene's germline CDR1 is MDHEN and CDR2 SYDVKM. Trimming cost V 2 bases and J 4 bases, with 12 bases left between them. The CDR3 totals 15 residues. The CDR3 DNA is TGTGCCAGCAGTTTAGGGCAGGGCGCGAATCAGCCCCAGCATTTT. It translates to CASSLGQGANQPQHF.

This chain joins TRBV7-2 and TRBJ1-5, with D hard to call. CDR1 SGHTA and CDR2 FQGNSA come from the germline V gene. Deletions cut 5 bases from V and 5 bases from J, with 7 bases between. CDR3 length: 12 residues. This chain's CDR3 is CASSLMDQPQHF. Written as DNA, the CDR3 is TGTGCCAGCAGCCTAATGGATCAGCCCCAGCATTTT. Using reference TRBV7-2 and TRBJ1-5 for the parts outside the CDR3, the full variable domain is GAGVSQSPSNKVTEKGKDVELRCDPISGHTALYWYRQSLGQGLEFLIYFQGNSAPDKSGLPSDRFSAERTGGSVSTLTIQRTQQEDSAVYLCASSLMDQPQHFGDGTRLSIL.

The chain is built from TRBV7-6 and TRBJ2-5; D call uncertain. TRBJ2-7 matches the DNA end more closely, so the J call is doubtful. CDR1 is SGHVS and CDR2 is FNYEAQ in the germline V gene. The CDR3 has 14 amino acids. The CDR3, as DNA: TGTGCCAGCAGTCCAACTCCCACAGCCTACGAGCAGTACTTC. It encodes CASSPTPTAYEQYF.

V is TRBV7-2 and J is TRBJ2-7; the D gene is possibly TRBD1 (5 bases). Trimming took off 6 bases at V and 6 bases at J, with 18 bases between the two ends. The CDR3 runs to 14 residues. Looked up from germline, CDR1 is SGHTA and CDR2 is FQGNSA. The CDR3 DNA reads TGTGCCAGCAGGATGGGGCACTACTTGGGCGAGCAGTACTTC. Translation: CASRMGHYLGEQYF.

The CDR3 protein is CASSSGGITEAFF. CDR3 sequence (DNA): TGTGCCAGCAGCTCGGGGGGGATCACTGAAGCTTTCTTT. The V call is TRBV7-9, the J call TRBJ1-1, with D possibly being TRBD1 (5 bases). Trimming removed 4 bases at V and 4 bases at J, with 10 bases between. CDR1 and CDR2 from the germline V gene are SEHNR and FQNEAQ (reference sequence). This CDR3 contains 13 residues.

This chain uses TRBV10-1 with TRBJ2-3, with 9 bases identical to TRBD1. Germline values: CDR1 WNHNN, CDR2 SYGVQD (reference sequence). The CDR3 covers 14 residues. With 6 bases clipped from V and 7 bases from J, the junction kept 8 bases outside the gene matches. CDR3 residues: CASSPGQGDYTQYF. The DNA of the CDR3 is TGCGCCAGCAGCCCGGGACAGGGCGACTATACGCAGTATTTT.

The chain has TRBV27 and TRBJ2-5; 10 nucleotides line up with TRBD1. This CDR3 is 13 amino acids long. In germline, CDR1 is MNHEY, CDR2 SMNVEV (reference sequence). Trimming removed 8 bases from V and 5 bases from J; junction bases left unmatched: 5. CDR3: CASGPDRGETQYF. The CDR3 DNA sequence: TGTGCCAGCGGTCCGGACAGGGGGGAGACCCAGTACTTC.

The chain carries TRBV6-4 and TRBJ1-5, with TRBD1 matching over 9 bases. The trim removed 8 bases at V and 6 bases at J, leaving 11 bases unmatched. CDR1 and CDR2 (germline): MRHNA, SNTAGT. The CDR3 consists of 15 residues. CDR3: CASSYPTGGGQPQHF. The CDR3 bases are TGTGCCAGCTCTTATCCTACAGGGGGCGGTCAGCCCCAGCATTTT.

This chain links TRBV27 with TRBJ1-4, with TRBD1 as a possible D gene (6 bases). The CDR3 length is 13 residues. The germline V gene has CDR1 MNHEY and CDR2 SMNVEV (reference sequence). The germline V and J ends were trimmed by 6 bases and 5 bases, with 10 bases remaining between them. CDR3 nucleotide sequence: TGTGCCAGCAGACTCAGGGGAAATGAAAAACTGTTTTTT. Translating it yields CASRLRGNEKLFF. The full variable domain, rest sourced from reference TRBV27 and TRBJ1-4, is EAQVTQNPRYLITVTGKKLTVTCSQNMNHEYMSWYRQDPGLGLRQIYYSMNVEVTDKGDVPEGYKVSRKEKRNFPLILESPSPNQTSLYFCASRLRGNEKLFFGSGTQLSVL.

The gene calls are TRBV7-2 and TRBJ2-5; D is possibly TRBD2 (6 bases). CDR1 and CDR2 from the germline V gene are SGHTA and FQGNSA. This CDR3 has 14 amino acids. Trimming shortened V by 5 bases and J by 2 bases, and 12 bases separated the two germline ends. For the CDR3, the DNA is TGTGCCAGCAGCCCCTACGGGGGTCAAGAGACCCAGTACTTC. This translates into CASSPYGGQETQYF. The full variable domain, completed using reference TRBV7-2 and TRBJ2-5, is GAGVSQSPSNKVTEKGKDVELRCDPISGHTALYWYRQSLGQGLEFLIYFQGNSAPDKSGLPSDRFSAERTGGSVSTLTIQRTQQEDSAVYLCASSPYGGQETQYFGPGTRLLVL.

The chain links TRBV18 to TRBJ2-3; no firm D call. The CDR3 runs to 16 residues. The V and J ends lost 1 base and 2 bases respectively, with 13 bases between them. The germline gives CDR1 KGHSH, CDR2 LQKENI. CDR3 bases: TGTGCCAGCTCACCACGCCAGGCTCTGAACACAGATACGCAGTATTTT. As protein: CASSPRQALNTDTQYF.

The chain joins TRBV7-9 to TRBJ1-5; weak D call: TRBD1 (6 bases). V was shortened by 5 bases and J by 12 bases, with 20 bases between the two germline ends. Germline V gene lookup returns CDR1 SEHNR and CDR2 FQNEAQ (reference sequence). This CDR3 is 14 amino acids long. The CDR3 is CASSARTSGELQHF. CDR3 sequence (DNA): TGTGCCAGCAGCGCCAGAACCTCAGGGGAGCTCCAGCATTTT.

The V and J genes are TRBV15 and TRBJ2-7, with 11 bases aligning to TRBD2. V gave up 1 base and J gave up 1 base; unmatched junction bases: 21. CDR1 is LNHNV, CDR2 YYDKDF, per germline (reference sequence). This CDR3 is 22 amino acids long. The DNA of the CDR3 is TGTGCCACCAGCAGAGCTACCCGTCAATCCGGGACTAGCGGAGCCGAATCCTACGAGCAGTACTTC. This codes for CATSRATRQSGTSGAESYEQYF.

This rearrangement joins TRBV5-6 to TRBJ2-3, with 7 bases identical to TRBD1. The trim removed 4 bases at V and 2 bases at J, leaving 7 bases unmatched. The CDR3 runs 15 residues. Per the germline V gene, CDR1 is SGHDT and CDR2 is YYEEEE. CDR3 protein: CASSDRDSLTDTQYF. The CDR3 DNA follows: TGTGCCAGCAGCGACCGGGACAGCCTCACAGATACGCAGTATTTT.

The rearrangement uses TRBV5-6 and TRBJ2-7; 8 bases map to TRBD1. Germline V CDR1 and CDR2: SGHDT, YYEEEE. J lost 5 bases, V lost 0 bases, and 4 bases had no gene match. The CDR3 covers 14 residues. This CDR3 reads CASSLETGVHEQYF. CDR3 sequence (DNA): TGTGCCAGCAGCTTGGAGACAGGGGTCCACGAGCAGTACTTC.

This clone showed up just a few times. Here the CDR3 reads CASSVEPEPTGGYEQYF. CDR3 sequence (DNA): TGTGCCAGCAGCGTAGAACCGGAGCCGACAGGGGGCTACGAGCAGTACTTC. This chain links TRBV9 with TRBJ2-7; TRBD1 agrees at 9 bases. The V gene end was trimmed by 0 bases and the J gene end by 3 bases; junction bases not matched to a gene: 10. The CDR3 sequence is 17 residues long. Germline values: CDR1 SGDLS, CDR2 YYNGEE.

The chain employs TRBV15 and TRBJ2-5, with TRBD1 matching over 11 bases. Gene TRBJ2-7 matches the end of the DNA better, so the J call may be wrong. The CDR3 runs 15 residues. CDR1 and CDR2 from the germline V gene are LNHNV and YYDKDF (reference sequence). The CDR3 loop reads CATSTRDRGSYEQYF. CDR3 DNA sequence: TGTGCCACCAGCACCCGGGACAGGGGGTCCTACGAGCAGTACTTC.

The rearrangement uses TRBV9 and TRBJ2-3, with D possibly being TRBD2 (5 bases). This CDR3 contains 15 residues. Germline values: CDR1 SGDLS, CDR2 YYNGEE. The germline V and J ends were trimmed by 0 bases and 2 bases, with 10 bases remaining between them. The CDR3 DNA is TGTGCCAGCAGCGTAGGACTAACCCACACAGATACGCAGTATTTT. This sequence encodes CASSVGLTHTDTQYF.

The chain combines TRBV27 with TRBJ1-1; unclear D gene. CDR3 size: 17 residues. V was clipped by 2 bases and J by 2 bases, with 18 bases between them. Germline values: CDR1 MNHEY, CDR2 SMNVEV (reference sequence). CDR3 sequence: CASSLRGLQLDNTEAFF. DNA for the CDR3: TGTGCCAGCAGTTTAAGAGGGTTACAGCTTGATAACACTGAAGCTTTCTTT.